This T cell receptor beta chain appears in the sequencing data of a study of blood T cell repertoires in COVID-19. Study in general: Italy, Spain and the United States were the sources of the convalescent and acute COVID-19 samples. PBMCs, B-cell-depleted T cells, or T cells provided the cDNA or gDNA that made up the material.

In the authors' methods: Amplification of reference gene primers provided the estimated nucleated cell counts. Libraries were prepared by immunoSEQ multiplex PCR; TCRdb keeps only in-frame clonotypes and omits some of them. That table furnishes V, J and clone size, whereas the DNA furnished D and trimming. The top ten clones hold 3.5% to 4.5% of a sample with 120,000 to 150,000 clones, just under 90% of them seen once. This clonotype was obtained from a woman aged 40-49 years with acute or convalescent COVID-19. Source material: peripheral blood.

The CDR3 DNA sequence: TGTGCCAGCAGTTACCTGACATTCTCTGGGGCCAACGTCCTGACTTTC. Translating it yields CASSYLTFSGANVLTF. The chain has TRBV6-2 or TRBV6-3 and TRBJ2-6; D ambiguous. V was clipped by 2 bases and J by 0 bases, with 8 bases between them. Looked up from germline, CDR1 is MNHEY and CDR2 is SVGEGT. The CDR3 contains 16 residues.